This T cell receptor (beta chain) originates from a study of cytotoxic CD8 clonotypes in ibrutinib-treated CLL. The CDR3 loop spans 19 amino acids. V shed 4 bases and J shed 0 bases, with 22 bases lying between them. The germline CDR1 and CDR2 sequences are LGHNA and YSLEER. TCRdb's copy holds only in-frame clones and misses some; the assay was immunoSEQ multiplex PCR. The table lists 55,000 to 80,000 clones, 90% of them singletons, with under 4% in the top ten. The sequence was collected from a human donor with chronic lymphocytic leukemia. Sequenced here: PBMCs, sampled after 12 months of ibrutinib treatment. The chain employs TRBV4-3 and TRBJ2-1, with D tentatively TRBD2 (5 bases). The CDR3 coding sequence is TGCGCCAGCAGCCTCGGAAAAAGCGGAGTTGGGAGCTCCTACAATGAGCAGTTCTTC. Residues: CASSLGKSGVGSSYNEQFF.